Below, 8 T cell receptor beta chains from the same sample are listed, as sequenced in a study of blood T cells in healthy people across ages. Primed by a sample-barcoded 5' primer and a J-beta primer mix, a second PCR proceeded for roughly 6 to 12 cycles. TCRdb reprocessed the 5' RACE reads with MiXCR, giving one entry per CDR3 protein. Here the sample spans over 1.5 million distinct CDR3 sequences, around 48% being singletons. Sequences were obtained from blood. Receptor source: a woman between 40 and 55 years old in good health.

This clonotype was seen a handful of times. The rearrangement uses TRBV6-6 and TRBJ2-3; D is perhaps TRBD1 (6 bases). CDR1 is MNHNY, CDR2 SVGAGI, per germline (reference sequence). This CDR3 is 15 amino acids long. V lost 5 bases and J lost 2, with 14 bases in between. DNA for the CDR3: TGTGCCAGCAGTCCCCCGGACAGCTTCACAGATACGCAGTATTTT. Translated, it gives CASSPPDSFTDTQYF.

This chain links TRBV9 with TRBJ2-7; TRBD1 or TRBD2 may be the D gene (5 bases each). V lost 3 bases to trimming and J lost 0 bases, with 25 bases between them. Per germline, CDR1 SGDLS and CDR2 YYNGEE. The CDR3 is 19 amino acids. The chain's CDR3 is CASSAHRDHGPPYSYEQYF. DNA of the CDR3: TGTGCCAGCAGCGCACATCGGGACCACGGACCTCCTTACTCCTACGAGCAGTACTTC.

There are a few counts of this clonotype. CDR3 bases: TGTGCCAGCAGCCAAGATGGGGGCCCCTACAATGAGCAGTTCTTC. This encodes CASSQDGGPYNEQFF. This chain links TRBV3-1 with TRBJ2-1; D is perhaps TRBD1 (6 bases). CDR1 LGHDT and CDR2 YNNKEL come from the germline V gene (reference sequence). V was trimmed by 0 bases and J by 2 bases, leaving 8 bases between them. The CDR3 sequence is 15 residues long.

Turning to this clonotype: Compared with germline, one end of the junction differs, possibly owing to a read error. This rearrangement joins TRBV10-3 to TRBJ1-1; TRBD1 might be the D (5 bases). CDR1 ENHRY and CDR2 SYGVKD come from the germline V gene. This CDR3 spans 17 amino acids. The CDR3 here is CAIGEPPRGISSTEAFF. CDR3 nucleotides: TGTGCCATCGGTGAGCCCCCACGGGGGATCTCGTCCACTGAAGCTTTCTTT.

The chain has TRBV7-2 and TRBJ2-7; 10 nucleotides line up with TRBD1. The CDR3 is 14 amino acids. The trim removed 7 bases at V and 0 bases at J, leaving 3 bases unmatched. In germline, CDR1 is SGHTA, CDR2 FQGNSA. CDR3 loop: CASTDRGISYEQYF. CDR3 nucleotide sequence: TGTGCCAGCACGGACAGGGGGATCTCCTACGAGCAGTACTTC.

As regards this clonotype: At one end, the junction sequence differs from germline, possibly due to a read error. The rearrangement joins TRBV7-2 to TRBJ2-2; 7 positions match TRBD1. This CDR3 region has 15 residues. Germline values: CDR1 SGHTA, CDR2 FQGNSA. The CDR3 nucleotides read TGTGCCAGCAGGGAGAGACAGGGAAGCACCGGGGAGCCGTTTTTT. This encodes CASRERQGSTGEPFF.

The rearrangement uses TRBV4-1 and TRBJ2-5; 7 bases are a match to TRBD1. The J call is uncertain, as TRBJ2-4 better fits the DNA end. This CDR3 is built from 17 residues. CDR1 and CDR2 (germline): MGHRA, YSYEKL. The CDR3 loop reads CASSLLPTGQPTGIQYF. DNA of the CDR3: TGCGCCAGCAGCCTCCTTCCCACGGGACAGCCTACAGGCATTCAGTACTTC.

This chain connects TRBV6-5 to TRBJ2-1, with a weak D call TRBD2 (6 bases). Deletions cut 4 bases from V and 4 bases from J, with 14 bases between. Germline values: CDR1 MNHEY, CDR2 SVGAGI. The CDR3 is 15 residues long. The CDR3 sequence: CASSWIEEGYNEQFF. The CDR3 DNA follows: TGTGCCAGCAGTTGGATTGAGGAGGGTTACAATGAGCAGTTCTTC.